Sequencing of this TCR beta chain was carried out in a study of CD8 T cells in ankylosing spondylitis (dated by TCRdb to 2015 to 2018). With regard to the full study: To find TCR variants linked to disease, the study profiled T cell receptor beta repertoires in ankylosing spondylitis patients and healthy donors. Peripheral blood was sampled, and synovial fluid was additionally collected from ankylosing spondylitis patients. In total, the full study cohort was made up of some 110 healthy donors and roughly 27 ankylosing spondylitis patients.

TCRdb shows the sequencer as Illumina HiSeq 2500. Quantitative 5'-RACE with molecular barcodes was used to prepare TCR beta libraries. The published analysis was carried out like this. To identify disease-linked TCR variants, a new computational method was used, one built on a probabilistic model of VDJ rearrangement. Through fastp at Q25 and MiXCR, TCRdb rebuilt clones from the public reads, retaining in-frame beta chains. Under each unique CDR3 protein, matching rows form one entry showing the most common genes and DNA. These V and J calls derive from TCRdb rather than the authors' analysis. A total of nearly 350,000 distinct CDR3 sequences appear in this sample, approximately 15% of them only once. The ten largest account for 0.95% to 1.4% of the sample. The paper as a whole reports these results and caveats: Blood from ankylosing spondylitis patients appeared to be characterized by a TCR beta motif composed of 7 to 9 highly homologous amino acid variants. The disease-linked clones were reported as significantly enriched in matched synovial fluid samples from ankylosing spondylitis patients. Some motif variants were previously reported in synovial fluid and blood of reactive arthritis patients, suggesting common disease-initiation mechanisms. The disease-linked clones showed a CD8+ phenotype and occurred at relatively low frequencies in peripheral blood.

The CDR3 runs 15 residues from the cysteine to the phenylalanine. Just the 45-base CDR3 DNA is kept, in frame starting at base 1. As encoded in the germline V gene (reference sequence), CDR1 is WNHNN while CDR2 is SYGVQD. V is clipped by 6 bases and J by 3 bases, and the sequence between their germline boundaries is 15 bases long. This clonotype was observed a handful of times. It has no known antigen specificity. No base quality information exists; no much larger clone differs at one position. The sequence came from a male donor with ankylosing spondylitis or in good health (not recorded which). Sequenced sample: blood, either unsorted or a sorted T cell fraction (not recorded which). Recombination joined TRBV10-1 with TRBJ2-1, with the D gene tentatively TRBD1 or TRBD2, based on 5 matching bases in each. The DNA is TGCGCCAGCAGGCAAGACGAGGGGTTCTACAATGAGCAGTTCTTC. It specifies CASRQDEGFYNEQFF.